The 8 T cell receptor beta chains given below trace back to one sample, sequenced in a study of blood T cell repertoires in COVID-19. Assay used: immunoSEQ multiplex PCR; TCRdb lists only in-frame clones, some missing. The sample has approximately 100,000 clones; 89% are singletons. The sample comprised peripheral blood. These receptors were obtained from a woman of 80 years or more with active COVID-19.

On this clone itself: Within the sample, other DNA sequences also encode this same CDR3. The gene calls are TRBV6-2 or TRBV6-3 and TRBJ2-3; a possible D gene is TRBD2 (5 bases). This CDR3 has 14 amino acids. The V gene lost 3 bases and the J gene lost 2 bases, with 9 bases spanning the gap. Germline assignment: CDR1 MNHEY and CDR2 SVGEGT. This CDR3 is CASSYRRFTDTQYF. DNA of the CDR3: TGTGCCAGCAGTTATCGGAGGTTCACAGATACGCAGTATTTT.

CDR3 region: CASSLVRPSYNEQFF. In nucleotides, the CDR3 is TGTGCCAGCAGCTTAGTTCGTCCCTCCTACAATGAGCAGTTCTTC. The V gene is TRBV7-9, the J gene TRBJ2-1; D not certain. CDR3 length: 15 amino acids. The V gene's germline CDR1 is SEHNR and CDR2 FQNEAQ (reference sequence). The V end lost 1 base, the J end lost 0 bases, and 7 bases lay between the germline ends.

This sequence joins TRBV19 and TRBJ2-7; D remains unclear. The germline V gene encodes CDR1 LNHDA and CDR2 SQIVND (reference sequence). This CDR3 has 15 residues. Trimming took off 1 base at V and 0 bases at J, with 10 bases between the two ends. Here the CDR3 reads CASSIAGLASYEQYF. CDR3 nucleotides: TGTGCCAGTAGTATAGCGGGTTTGGCCTCCTACGAGCAGTACTTC.

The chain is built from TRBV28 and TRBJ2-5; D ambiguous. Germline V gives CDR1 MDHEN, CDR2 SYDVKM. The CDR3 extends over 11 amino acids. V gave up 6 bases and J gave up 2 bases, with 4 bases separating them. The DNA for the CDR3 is TGTGCCAGCAGCCTACAAGAGACCCAGTACTTC. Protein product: CASSLQETQYF.

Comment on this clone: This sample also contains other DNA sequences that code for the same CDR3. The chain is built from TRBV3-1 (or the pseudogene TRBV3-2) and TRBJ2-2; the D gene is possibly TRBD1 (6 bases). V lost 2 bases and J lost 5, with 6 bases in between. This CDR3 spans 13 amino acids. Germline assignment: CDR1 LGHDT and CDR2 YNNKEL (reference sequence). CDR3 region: CASSQQGTGELFF. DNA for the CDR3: TGTGCCAGCAGCCAACAGGGGACCGGGGAGCTGTTTTTT.

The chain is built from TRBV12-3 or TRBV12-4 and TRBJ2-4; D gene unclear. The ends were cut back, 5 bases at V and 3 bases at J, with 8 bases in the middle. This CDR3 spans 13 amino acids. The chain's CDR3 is CASSRSGKNIQYF. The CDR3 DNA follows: TGTGCCAGCAGTCGTAGTGGCAAAAACATTCAGTACTTC.

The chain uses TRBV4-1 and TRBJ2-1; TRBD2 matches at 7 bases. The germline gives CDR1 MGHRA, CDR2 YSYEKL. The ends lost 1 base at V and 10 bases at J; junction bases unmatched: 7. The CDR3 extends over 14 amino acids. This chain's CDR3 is CASSQANLAEEQFF. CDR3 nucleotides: TGCGCCAGCAGCCAAGCGAACCTAGCGGAAGAGCAGTTCTTC.

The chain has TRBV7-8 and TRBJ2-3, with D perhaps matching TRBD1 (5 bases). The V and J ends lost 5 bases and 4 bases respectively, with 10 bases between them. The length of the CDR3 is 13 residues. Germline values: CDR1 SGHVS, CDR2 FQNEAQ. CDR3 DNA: TGTGCCAGCAGCCGCCAGGGCTCAGATACGCAGTATTTT. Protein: CASSRQGSDTQYF.